This T cell receptor (beta chain) was documented in a study of beta chain features in type 1 diabetes. Since all of the isolated RNA was reverse transcribed, expressed TCRB transcripts were what got sequenced. TCRdb's copy holds only in-frame clones and misses some; the assay was immunoSEQ multiplex PCR. The data show about 260,000 clones, 55% to 70% seen once. CDR3 length: 23 amino acids. Trimming removed 1 base from V and 5 bases from J; junction bases left unmatched: 25. Germline V CDR1 and CDR2: LNHNV, YYDKDF (reference sequence). This sequence was found in a man younger than 45 in good health. The chain employs TRBV15 and TRBJ2-5; 13 bases are shared with TRBD2. Sequencing used naive CD4+ T cells from blood. CDR3 sequence (DNA): TGTGCCACCAGCAGAGGAGGAATGGACAGGGGGCGGCTAGGACTAGCGGGAGAGGAGACCCAGTACTTC. Its protein is CATSRGGMDRGRLGLAGEETQYF.